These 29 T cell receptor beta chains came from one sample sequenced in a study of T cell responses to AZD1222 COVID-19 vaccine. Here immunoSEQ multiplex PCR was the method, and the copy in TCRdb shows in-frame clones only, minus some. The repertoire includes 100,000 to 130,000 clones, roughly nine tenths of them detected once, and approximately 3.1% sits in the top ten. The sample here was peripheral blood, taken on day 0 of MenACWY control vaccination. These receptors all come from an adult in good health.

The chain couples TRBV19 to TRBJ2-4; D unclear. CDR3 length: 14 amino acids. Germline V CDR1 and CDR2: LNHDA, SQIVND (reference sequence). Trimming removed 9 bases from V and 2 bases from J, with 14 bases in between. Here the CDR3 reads CASRTLGSKNIQYF. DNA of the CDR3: TGTGCCAGCCGAACTCTAGGGTCCAAAAACATTCAGTACTTC.

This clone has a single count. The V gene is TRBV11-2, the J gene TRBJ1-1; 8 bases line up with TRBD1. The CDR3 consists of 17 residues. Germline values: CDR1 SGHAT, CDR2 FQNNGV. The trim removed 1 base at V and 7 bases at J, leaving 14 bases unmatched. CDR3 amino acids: CASSLGRAGGRKVEAFF. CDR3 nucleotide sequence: TGTGCCAGCAGCTTAGGGCGAGCAGGGGGCAGAAAAGTTGAAGCTTTCTTT. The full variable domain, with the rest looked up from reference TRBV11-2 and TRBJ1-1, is EAGVAQSPRYKIIEKRQSVAFWCNPISGHATLYWYQQILGQGPKLLIQFQNNGVVDDSQLPKDRFSAERLKGVDSTLKIQPAKLEDSAVYLCASSLGRAGGRKVEAFFGQGTRLTVV.

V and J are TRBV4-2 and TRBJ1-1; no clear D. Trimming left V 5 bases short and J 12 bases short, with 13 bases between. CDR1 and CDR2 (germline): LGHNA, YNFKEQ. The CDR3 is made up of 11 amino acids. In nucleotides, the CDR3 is TGTGCCAGCAGCTCGAGTGGGCTTTCTTTCTTT. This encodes CASSSSGLSFF.

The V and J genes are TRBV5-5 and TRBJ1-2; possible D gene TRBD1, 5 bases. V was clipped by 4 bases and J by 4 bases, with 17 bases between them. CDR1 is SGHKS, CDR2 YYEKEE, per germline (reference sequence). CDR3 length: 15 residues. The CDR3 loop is CASSPPSTALYGYTF. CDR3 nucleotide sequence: TGTGCCAGCAGCCCCCCGTCGACAGCTCTCTATGGCTACACCTTC.

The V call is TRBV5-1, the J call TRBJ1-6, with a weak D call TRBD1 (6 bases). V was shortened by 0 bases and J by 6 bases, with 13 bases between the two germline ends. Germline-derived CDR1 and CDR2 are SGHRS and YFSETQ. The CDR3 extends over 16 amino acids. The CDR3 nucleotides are TGCGCCAGCAGCTTGGAATGGGGGGCAGGTAATTCACCCCTCCACTTT. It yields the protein CASSLEWGAGNSPLHF.

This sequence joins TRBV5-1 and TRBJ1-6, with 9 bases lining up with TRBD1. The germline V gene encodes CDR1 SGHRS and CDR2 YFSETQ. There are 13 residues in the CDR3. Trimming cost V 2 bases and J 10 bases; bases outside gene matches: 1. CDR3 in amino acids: CASSFDRGSPLHF. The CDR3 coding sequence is TGCGCCAGCAGCTTCGACAGGGGGTCACCCCTCCACTTT.

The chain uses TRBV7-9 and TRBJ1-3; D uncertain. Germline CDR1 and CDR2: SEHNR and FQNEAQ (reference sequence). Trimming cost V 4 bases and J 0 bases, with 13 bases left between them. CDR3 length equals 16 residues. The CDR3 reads CASSYLPRSSGNTIYF. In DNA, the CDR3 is TGTGCCAGCAGCTACTTGCCCAGGTCCTCTGGAAACACCATATATTTT.

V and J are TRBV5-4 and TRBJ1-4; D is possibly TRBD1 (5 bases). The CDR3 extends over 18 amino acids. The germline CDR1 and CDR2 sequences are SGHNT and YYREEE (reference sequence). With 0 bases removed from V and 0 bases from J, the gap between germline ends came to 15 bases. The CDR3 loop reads CASSLVETGAATNEKLFF. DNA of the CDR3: TGTGCCAGCAGCTTGGTTGAAACTGGGGCAGCAACTAATGAAAAACTGTTTTTT. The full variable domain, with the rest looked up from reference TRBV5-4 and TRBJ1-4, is ETGVTQSPTHLIKTRGQQVTLRCSSQSGHNTVSWYQQALGQGPQFIFQYYREEENGRGNFPPRFSGLQFPNYSSELNVNALELDDSALYLCASSLVETGAATNEKLFFGSGTQLSVL.

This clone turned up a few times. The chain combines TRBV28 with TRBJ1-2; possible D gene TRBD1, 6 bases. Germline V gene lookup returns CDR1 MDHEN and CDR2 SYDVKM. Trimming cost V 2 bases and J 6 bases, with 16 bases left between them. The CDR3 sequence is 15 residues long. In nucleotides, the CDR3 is TGTGCCAGCAGTTTAGTGGCAGGGGAGGGAAATGGCTACACCTTC. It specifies CASSLVAGEGNGYTF.

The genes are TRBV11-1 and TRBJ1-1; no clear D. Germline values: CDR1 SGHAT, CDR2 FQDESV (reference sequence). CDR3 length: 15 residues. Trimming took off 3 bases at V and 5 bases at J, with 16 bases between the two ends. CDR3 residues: CASSFPPARQTEAFF. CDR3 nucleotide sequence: TGTGCCAGCAGCTTCCCTCCAGCAAGGCAAACTGAAGCTTTCTTT. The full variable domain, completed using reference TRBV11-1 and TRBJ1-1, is EAEVAQSPRYKITEKSQAVAFWCDPISGHATLYWYRQILGQGPELLVQFQDESVVDDSQLPKDRFSAERLKGVDSTLKIQPAELGDSAMYLCASSFPPARQTEAFFGQGTRLTVV.

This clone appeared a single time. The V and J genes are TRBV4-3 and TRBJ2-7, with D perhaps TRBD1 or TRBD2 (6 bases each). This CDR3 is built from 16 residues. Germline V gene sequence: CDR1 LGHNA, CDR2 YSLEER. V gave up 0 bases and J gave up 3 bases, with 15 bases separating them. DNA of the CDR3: TGCGCCAGCAGCCAAGATATATCTGGAGGGGGCTACGAGCAGTACTTC. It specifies CASSQDISGGGYEQYF.

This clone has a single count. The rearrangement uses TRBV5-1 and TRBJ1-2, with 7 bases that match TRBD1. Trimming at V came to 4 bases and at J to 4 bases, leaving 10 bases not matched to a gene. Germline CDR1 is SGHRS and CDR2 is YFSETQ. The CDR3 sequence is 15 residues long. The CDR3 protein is CASSIDRDPSYGYTF. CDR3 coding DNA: TGCGCCAGCAGCATCGACAGGGACCCCTCCTATGGCTACACCTTC.

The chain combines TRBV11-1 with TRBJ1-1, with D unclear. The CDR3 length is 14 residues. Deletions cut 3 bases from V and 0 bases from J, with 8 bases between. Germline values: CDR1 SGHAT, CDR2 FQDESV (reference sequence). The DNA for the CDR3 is TGTGCCAGCAGCTTCCCACCTATGAACACTGAAGCTTTCTTT. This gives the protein CASSFPPMNTEAFF. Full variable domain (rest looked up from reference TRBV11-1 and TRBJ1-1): EAEVAQSPRYKITEKSQAVAFWCDPISGHATLYWYRQILGQGPELLVQFQDESVVDDSQLPKDRFSAERLKGVDSTLKIQPAELGDSAMYLCASSFPPMNTEAFFGQGTRLTVV.

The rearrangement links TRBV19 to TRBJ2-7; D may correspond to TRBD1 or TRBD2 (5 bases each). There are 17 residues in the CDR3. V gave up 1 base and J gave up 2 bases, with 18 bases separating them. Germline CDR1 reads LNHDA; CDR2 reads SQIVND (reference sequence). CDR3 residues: CASSIASWGTVTYEQYF. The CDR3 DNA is TGTGCCAGTAGTATAGCCTCGTGGGGGACGGTAACCTACGAGCAGTACTTC.

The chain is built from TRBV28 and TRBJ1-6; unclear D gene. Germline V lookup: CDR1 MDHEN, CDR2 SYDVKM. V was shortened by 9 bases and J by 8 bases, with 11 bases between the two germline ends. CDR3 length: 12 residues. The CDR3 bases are TGTGCCAGTGACCTCTCCTATTCACCCCTCCACTTT. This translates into CASDLSYSPLHF.

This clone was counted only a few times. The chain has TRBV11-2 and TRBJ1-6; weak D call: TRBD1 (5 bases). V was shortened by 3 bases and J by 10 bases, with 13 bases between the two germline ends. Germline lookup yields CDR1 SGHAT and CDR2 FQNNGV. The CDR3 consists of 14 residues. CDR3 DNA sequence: TGTGCCAGCAGCTTCCTGGGGGTTGACTCACCCCTCCACTTT. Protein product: CASSFLGVDSPLHF.

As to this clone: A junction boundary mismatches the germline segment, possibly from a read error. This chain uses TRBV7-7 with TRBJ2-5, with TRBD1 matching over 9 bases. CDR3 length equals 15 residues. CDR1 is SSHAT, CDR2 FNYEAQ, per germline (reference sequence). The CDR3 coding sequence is TGTGCTAGCAGCTTAGGGACAGGGTTCGAAGAGACCCAGTACTTC. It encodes CASSLGTGFEETQYF.

The CDR3 region has the DNA TGTGCCAGCTCACCAGGGGGCGATTTCGGAGGCTACACCTTC. Amino acids: CASSPGGDFGGYTF. The V gene is TRBV18, the J gene TRBJ1-2, with D possibly TRBD1 on 6 matching bases. V shed 2 bases and J shed 8 bases, with 15 bases lying between them. Germline loops: CDR1 KGHSH, CDR2 LQKENI. The CDR3 totals 14 residues.

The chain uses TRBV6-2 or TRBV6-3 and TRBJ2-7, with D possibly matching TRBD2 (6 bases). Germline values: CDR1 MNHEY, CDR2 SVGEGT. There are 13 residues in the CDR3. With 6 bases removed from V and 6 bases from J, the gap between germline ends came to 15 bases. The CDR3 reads CASSPGQGGEQYF. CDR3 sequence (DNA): TGTGCCAGCAGCCCCGGGCAGGGAGGCGAGCAGTACTTC.

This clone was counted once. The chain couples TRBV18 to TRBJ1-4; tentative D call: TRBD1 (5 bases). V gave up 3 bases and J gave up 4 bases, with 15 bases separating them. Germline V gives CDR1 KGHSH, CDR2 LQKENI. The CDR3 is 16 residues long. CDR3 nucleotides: TGTGCCAGCTCACCGCAGCCGGGGCCCTATAATGAAAAACTGTTTTTT. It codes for CASSPQPGPYNEKLFF.

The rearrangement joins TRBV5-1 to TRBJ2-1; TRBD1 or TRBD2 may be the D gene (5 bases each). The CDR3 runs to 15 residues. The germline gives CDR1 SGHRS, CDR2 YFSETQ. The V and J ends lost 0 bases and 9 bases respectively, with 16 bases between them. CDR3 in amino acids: CASSLAGPAGSEQFF. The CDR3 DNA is TGCGCCAGCAGCTTGGCGGGACCAGCCGGCTCTGAGCAGTTCTTC.

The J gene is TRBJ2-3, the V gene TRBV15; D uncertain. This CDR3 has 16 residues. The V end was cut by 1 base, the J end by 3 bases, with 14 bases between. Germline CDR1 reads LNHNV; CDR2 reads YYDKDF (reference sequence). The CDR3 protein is CATSRAGGSGTDTQYF. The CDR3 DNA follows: TGTGCCACCAGCAGAGCCGGCGGCTCTGGTACAGATACGCAGTATTTT.

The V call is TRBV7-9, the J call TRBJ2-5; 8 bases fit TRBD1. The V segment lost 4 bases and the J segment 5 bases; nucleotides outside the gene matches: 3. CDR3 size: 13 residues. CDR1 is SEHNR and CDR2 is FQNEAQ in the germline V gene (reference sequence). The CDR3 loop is CASSSRQGETQYF. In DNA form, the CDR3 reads TGTGCCAGCAGCTCCAGACAGGGGGAGACCCAGTACTTC. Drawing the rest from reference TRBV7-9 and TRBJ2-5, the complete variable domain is DTGVSQNPRHKITKRGQNVTFRCDPISEHNRLYWYRQTLGQGPEFLTYFQNEAQLEKSRLLSDRFSAERPKGSFSTLEIQRTEQGDSAMYLCASSSRQGETQYFGPGTRLLVL.

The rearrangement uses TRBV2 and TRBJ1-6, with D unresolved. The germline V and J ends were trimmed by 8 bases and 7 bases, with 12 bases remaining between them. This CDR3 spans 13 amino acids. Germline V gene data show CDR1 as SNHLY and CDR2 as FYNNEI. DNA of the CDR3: TGTGCCAGCGCGAGCCAAAACAATTCACCCCTCCACTTT. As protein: CASASQNNSPLHF.

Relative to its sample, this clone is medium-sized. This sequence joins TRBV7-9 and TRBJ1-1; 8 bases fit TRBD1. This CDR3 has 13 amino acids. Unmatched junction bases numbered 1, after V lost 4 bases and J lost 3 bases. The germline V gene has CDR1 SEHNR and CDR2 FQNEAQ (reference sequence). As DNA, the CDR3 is TGTGCCAGCAGCTCACAGGGGGACACTGAAGCTTTCTTT. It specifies CASSSQGDTEAFF.

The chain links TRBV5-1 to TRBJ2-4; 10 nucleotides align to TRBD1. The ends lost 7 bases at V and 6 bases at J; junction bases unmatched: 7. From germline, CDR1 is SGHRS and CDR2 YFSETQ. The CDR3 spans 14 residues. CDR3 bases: TGCGCCAGCGGATCCGGACAGGGGGGAAACATTCAGTACTTC. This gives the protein CASGSGQGGNIQYF.

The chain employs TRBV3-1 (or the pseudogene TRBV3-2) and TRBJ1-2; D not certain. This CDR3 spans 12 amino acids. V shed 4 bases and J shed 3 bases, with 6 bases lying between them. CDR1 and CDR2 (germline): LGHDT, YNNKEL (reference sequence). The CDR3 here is CASSLTHYGYTF. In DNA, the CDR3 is TGTGCCAGCAGCCTTACTCACTATGGCTACACCTTC.

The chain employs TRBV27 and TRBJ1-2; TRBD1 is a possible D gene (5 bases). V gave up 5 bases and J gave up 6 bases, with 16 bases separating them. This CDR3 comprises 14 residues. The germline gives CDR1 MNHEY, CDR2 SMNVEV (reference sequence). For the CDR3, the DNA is TGTGCCAGCAGTGCCGACCCGGGGCGTAATGGCTACACCTTC. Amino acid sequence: CASSADPGRNGYTF.

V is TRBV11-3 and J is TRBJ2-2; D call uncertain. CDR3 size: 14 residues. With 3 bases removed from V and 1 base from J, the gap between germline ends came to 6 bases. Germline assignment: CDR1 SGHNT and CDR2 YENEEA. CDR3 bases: TGTGCCAGCAGCTTCGGCGAGAACACCGGGGAGCTGTTTTTT. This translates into CASSFGENTGELFF.